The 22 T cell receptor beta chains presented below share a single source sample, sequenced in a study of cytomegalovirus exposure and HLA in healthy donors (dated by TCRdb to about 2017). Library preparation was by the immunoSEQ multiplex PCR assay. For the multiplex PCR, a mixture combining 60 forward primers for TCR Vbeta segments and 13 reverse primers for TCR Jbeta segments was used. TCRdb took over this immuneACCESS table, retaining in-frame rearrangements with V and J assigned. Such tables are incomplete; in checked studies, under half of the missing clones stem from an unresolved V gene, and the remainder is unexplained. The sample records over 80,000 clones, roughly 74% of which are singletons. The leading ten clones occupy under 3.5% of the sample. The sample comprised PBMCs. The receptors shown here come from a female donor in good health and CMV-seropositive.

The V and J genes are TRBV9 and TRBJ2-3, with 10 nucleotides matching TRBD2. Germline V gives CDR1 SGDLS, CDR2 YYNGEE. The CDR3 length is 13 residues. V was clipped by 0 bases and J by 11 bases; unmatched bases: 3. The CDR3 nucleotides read TGTGCCAGCAGCGTAGGACTAGCGGGCCTGCAGTATTTT. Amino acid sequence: CASSVGLAGLQYF.

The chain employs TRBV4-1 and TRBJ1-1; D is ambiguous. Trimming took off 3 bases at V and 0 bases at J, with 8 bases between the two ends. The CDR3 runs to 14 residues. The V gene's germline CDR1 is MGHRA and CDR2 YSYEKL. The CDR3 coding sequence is TGCGCCAGCAGCCACCCGCAGATGAACACTGAAGCTTTCTTT. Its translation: CASSHPQMNTEAFF.

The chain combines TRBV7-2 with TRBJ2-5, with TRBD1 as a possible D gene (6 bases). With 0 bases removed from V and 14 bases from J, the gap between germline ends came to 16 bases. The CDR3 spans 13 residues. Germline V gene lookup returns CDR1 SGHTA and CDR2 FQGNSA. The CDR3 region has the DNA TGTGCCAGCAGCTTAGCGGGGCAGGGGATGGCCTACTTC. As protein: CASSLAGQGMAYF. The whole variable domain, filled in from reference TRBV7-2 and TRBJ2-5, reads GAGVSQSPSNKVTEKGKDVELRCDPISGHTALYWYRQSLGQGLEFLIYFQGNSAPDKSGLPSDRFSAERTGGSVSTLTIQRTQQEDSAVYLCASSLAGQGMAYFGPGTRLLVL.

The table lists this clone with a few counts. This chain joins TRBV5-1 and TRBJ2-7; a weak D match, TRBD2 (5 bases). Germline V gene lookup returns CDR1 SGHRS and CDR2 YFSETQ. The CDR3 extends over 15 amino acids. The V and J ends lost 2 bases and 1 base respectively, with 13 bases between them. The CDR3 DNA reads TGCGCCAGCAGCTTTGGAGGCGCCTGGTCCTACGAGCAGTACTTC. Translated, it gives CASSFGGAWSYEQYF.

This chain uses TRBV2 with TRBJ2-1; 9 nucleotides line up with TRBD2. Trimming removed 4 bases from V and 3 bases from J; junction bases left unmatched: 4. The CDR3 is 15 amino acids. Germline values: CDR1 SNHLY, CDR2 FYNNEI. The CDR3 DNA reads TGTGCCAGCAGTGTTGTTAGCGGGGGCTACAATGAGCAGTTCTTC. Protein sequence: CASSVVSGGYNEQFF.

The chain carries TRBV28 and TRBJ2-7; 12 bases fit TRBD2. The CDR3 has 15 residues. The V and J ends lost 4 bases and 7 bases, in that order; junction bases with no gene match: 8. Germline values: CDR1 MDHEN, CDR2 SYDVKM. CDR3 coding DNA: TGTGCCAGCAGTTGGGCTAGCGGGAGGGCGCAAGAGCAGTACTTC. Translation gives CASSWASGRAQEQYF.

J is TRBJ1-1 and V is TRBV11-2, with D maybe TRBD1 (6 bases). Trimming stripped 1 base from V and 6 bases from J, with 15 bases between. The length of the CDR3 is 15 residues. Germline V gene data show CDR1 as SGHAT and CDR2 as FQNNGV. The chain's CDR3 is CASSLVAGEFPEAFF. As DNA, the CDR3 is TGTGCCAGCAGCTTAGTTGCAGGGGAGTTCCCTGAAGCTTTCTTT.

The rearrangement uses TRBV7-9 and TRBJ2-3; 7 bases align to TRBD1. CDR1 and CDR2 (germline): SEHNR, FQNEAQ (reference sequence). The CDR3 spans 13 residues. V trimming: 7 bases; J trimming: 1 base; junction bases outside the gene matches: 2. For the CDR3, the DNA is TGTGCCAGCACAGACAGGGGCACAGATACGCAGTATTTT. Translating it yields CASTDRGTDTQYF.

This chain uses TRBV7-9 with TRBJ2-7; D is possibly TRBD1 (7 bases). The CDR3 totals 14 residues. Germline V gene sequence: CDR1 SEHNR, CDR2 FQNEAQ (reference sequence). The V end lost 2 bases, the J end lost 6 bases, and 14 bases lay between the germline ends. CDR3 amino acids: CASSLPGGLGEQYF. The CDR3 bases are TGTGCCAGCAGCTTACCAGGGGGACTGGGCGAGCAGTACTTC.

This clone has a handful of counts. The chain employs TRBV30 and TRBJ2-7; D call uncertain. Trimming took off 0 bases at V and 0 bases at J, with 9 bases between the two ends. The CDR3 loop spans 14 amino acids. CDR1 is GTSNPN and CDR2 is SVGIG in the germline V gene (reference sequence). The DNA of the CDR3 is TGTGCCTGGAGTGTGGAACAGAACTCCTACGAGCAGTACTTC. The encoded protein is CAWSVEQNSYEQYF. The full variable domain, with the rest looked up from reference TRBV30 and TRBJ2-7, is SQTIHQWPATLVQPVGSPLSLECTVEGTSNPNLYWYRQAAGRGLQLLFYSVGIGQISSEVPQNLSASRPQDRQFILSSKKLLLSDSGFYLCAWSVEQNSYEQYFGPGTRLTVT.

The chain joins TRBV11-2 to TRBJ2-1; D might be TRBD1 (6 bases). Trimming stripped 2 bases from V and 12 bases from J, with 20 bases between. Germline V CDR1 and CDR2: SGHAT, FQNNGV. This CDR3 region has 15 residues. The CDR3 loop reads CASSLSGLGALRQFF. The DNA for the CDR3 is TGTGCCAGCAGCTTAAGCGGTTTGGGGGCCCTTCGGCAGTTCTTC.

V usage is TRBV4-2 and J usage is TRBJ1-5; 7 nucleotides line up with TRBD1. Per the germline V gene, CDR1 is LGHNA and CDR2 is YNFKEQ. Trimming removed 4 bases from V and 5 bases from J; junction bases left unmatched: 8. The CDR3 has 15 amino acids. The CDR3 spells CASSPRTGRDQPQHF. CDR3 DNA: TGTGCCAGCAGCCCCCGGACAGGTAGGGATCAGCCCCAGCATTTT.

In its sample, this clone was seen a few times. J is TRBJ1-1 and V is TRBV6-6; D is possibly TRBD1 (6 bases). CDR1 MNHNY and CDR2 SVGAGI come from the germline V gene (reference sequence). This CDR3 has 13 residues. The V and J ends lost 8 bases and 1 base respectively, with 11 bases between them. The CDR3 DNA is TGTGCCAGCCGGGGGGGGCAGAACACTGAAGCTTTCTTT. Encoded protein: CASRGGQNTEAFF.

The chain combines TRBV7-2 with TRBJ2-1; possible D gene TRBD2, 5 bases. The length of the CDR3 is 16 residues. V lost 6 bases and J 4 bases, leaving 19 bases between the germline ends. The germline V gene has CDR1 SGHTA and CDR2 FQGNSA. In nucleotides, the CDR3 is TGTGCCAGCAGTGTGAGTCCCAGGAGGATTTACAATGAGCAGTTCTTC. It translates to CASSVSPRRIYNEQFF.

CDR3 DNA sequence: TGTGCCAGCTCAACGGGATTCGAGGGAACTGAAGCTTTCTTT. The encoded protein is CASSTGFEGTEAFF. This rearrangement joins TRBV18 to TRBJ1-1; D unresolved. V was trimmed by 5 bases and J by 5 bases, leaving 15 bases between them. Germline V CDR1 and CDR2: KGHSH, LQKENI. This CDR3 has 14 residues.

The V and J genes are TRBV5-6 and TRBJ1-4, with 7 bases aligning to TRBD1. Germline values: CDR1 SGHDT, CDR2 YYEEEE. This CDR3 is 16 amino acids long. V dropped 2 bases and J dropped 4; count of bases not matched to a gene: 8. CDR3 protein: CASSFGTGTVNEKLFF. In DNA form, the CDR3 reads TGTGCCAGCAGCTTCGGTACCGGGACAGTTAATGAAAAACTGTTTTTT.

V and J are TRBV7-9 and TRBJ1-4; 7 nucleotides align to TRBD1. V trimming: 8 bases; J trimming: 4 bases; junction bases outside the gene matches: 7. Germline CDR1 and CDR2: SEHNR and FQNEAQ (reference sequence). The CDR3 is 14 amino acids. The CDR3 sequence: CASSMGQFNEKLFF. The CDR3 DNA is TGTGCCAGCTCAATGGGACAGTTTAATGAAAAACTGTTTTTT.

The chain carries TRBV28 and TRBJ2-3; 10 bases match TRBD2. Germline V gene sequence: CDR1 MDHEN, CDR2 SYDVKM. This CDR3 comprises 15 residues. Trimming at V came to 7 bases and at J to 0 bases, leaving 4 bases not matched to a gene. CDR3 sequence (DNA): TGTGCCAGCACCCCGACTAGCGGGAGCACAGATACGCAGTATTTT. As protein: CASTPTSGSTDTQYF.

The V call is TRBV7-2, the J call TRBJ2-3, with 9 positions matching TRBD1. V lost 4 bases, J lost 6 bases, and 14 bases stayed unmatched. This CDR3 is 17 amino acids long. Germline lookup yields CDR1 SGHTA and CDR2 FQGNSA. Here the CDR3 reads CASSSLGTGLGRDTQYF. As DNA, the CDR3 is TGTGCCAGCAGCTCCCTCGGGACAGGGTTAGGTAGGGATACGCAGTATTTT. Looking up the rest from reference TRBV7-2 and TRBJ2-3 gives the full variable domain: GAGVSQSPSNKVTEKGKDVELRCDPISGHTALYWYRQSLGQGLEFLIYFQGNSAPDKSGLPSDRFSAERTGGSVSTLTIQRTQQEDSAVYLCASSSLGTGLGRDTQYFGPGTRLTVL.

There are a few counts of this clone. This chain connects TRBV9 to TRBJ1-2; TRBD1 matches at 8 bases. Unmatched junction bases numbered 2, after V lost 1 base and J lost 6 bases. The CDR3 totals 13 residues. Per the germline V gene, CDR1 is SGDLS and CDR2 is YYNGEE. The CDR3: CASSVRQGNGYTF. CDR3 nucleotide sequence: TGTGCCAGCAGCGTAAGACAGGGGAATGGCTACACCTTC.

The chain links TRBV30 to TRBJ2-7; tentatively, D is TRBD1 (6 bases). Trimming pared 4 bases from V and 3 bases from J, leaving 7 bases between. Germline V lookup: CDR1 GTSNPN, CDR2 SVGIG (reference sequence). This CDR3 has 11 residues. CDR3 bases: TGTGCCTGGAAGGACAGCTACGAGCAGTACTTC. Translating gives CAWKDSYEQYF. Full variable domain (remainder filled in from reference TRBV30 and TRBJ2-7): SQTIHQWPATLVQPVGSPLSLECTVEGTSNPNLYWYRQAAGRGLQLLFYSVGIGQISSEVPQNLSASRPQDRQFILSSKKLLLSDSGFYLCAWKDSYEQYFGPGTRLTVT.

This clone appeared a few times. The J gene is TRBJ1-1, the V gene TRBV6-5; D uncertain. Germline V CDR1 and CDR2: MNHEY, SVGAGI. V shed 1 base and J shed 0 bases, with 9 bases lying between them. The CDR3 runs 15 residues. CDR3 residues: CASSYFSQVNTEAFF. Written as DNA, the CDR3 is TGTGCCAGCAGTTACTTTTCACAAGTGAACACTGAAGCTTTCTTT.